Listed here are 7 T cell receptor beta chains from one sample, sequenced in a study of post-analysis software for immune sequencing data. Unique molecular identifiers had been added to the TCR beta cDNA libraries. TCRdb re-called the PCR reads through MiXCR, storing one row per CDR3 protein. Of about 200,000 distinct CDR3 sequences listed, roughly 30% are singletons. These receptors lack a known antigen. Regarding the study as a whole: Controls showed lower frequencies than patients for roughly five TRBV segments, and TRBV5-6, TRBV5-1 and TRBV20-1 were among these.

The sample consisted of blood. The receptor set was obtained from a girl aged 2-17 years with multiple sclerosis.

This clonotype was detected ten times or more. V and J are TRBV3-1 and TRBJ2-1; the D call may be TRBD1 or TRBD2 (6 bases each). Between the trimmed V and J ends, which lost 1 base and 9 bases, there was a span of 25 bases. The germline CDR1 and CDR2 sequences are LGHDT and YNNKEL (reference sequence). This CDR3 is built from 18 residues. CDR3: CASSQVVVGTGRKFEQFF. The CDR3 DNA sequence: TGTGCCAGCAGCCAAGTGGTGGTGGGAACAGGGAGGAAATTTGAGCAGTTCTTC.

V usage is TRBV11-2 and J usage is TRBJ2-3; TRBD1 or TRBD2 may be the D gene (5 bases each). In germline, CDR1 is SGHAT, CDR2 FQNNGV. Trimming took 4 bases from V and 2 from J, leaving 22 bases between them. The CDR3 extends over 18 amino acids. The CDR3 region has the DNA TGTGCCAGCAGCTGGGTTGGGGCTAGCCGAAACCACACAGATACGCAGTATTTT. It specifies CASSWVGASRNHTDTQYF.

The table lists this clonotype with many counts. The chain employs TRBV9 and TRBJ2-1; D gene unclear. V was trimmed by 3 bases and J by 2 bases, leaving 6 bases between them. There are 13 residues in the CDR3. Per the germline V gene, CDR1 is SGDLS and CDR2 is YYNGEE. Here the CDR3 reads CASSARAYNEQFF. CDR3 in DNA: TGTGCCAGCAGCGCCAGAGCCTACAATGAGCAGTTCTTC.

This clonotype was detected many times. The chain uses TRBV10-3 and TRBJ2-7, with D possibly matching TRBD2 (5 bases). In germline, CDR1 is ENHRY, CDR2 SYGVKD. V lost 0 bases and J lost 0, with 12 bases in between. This CDR3 comprises 16 residues. CDR3 sequence reads: CAISESAGVNSYEQYF. CDR3 bases: TGTGCCATCAGTGAGTCCGCCGGGGTTAACTCCTACGAGCAGTACTTC.

This clonotype was counted many times. This chain connects TRBV18 to TRBJ2-7; D is unclear. CDR3 size: 13 residues. Germline V gene lookup returns CDR1 KGHSH and CDR2 LQKENI. V lost 0 bases and J lost 6, with 9 bases in between. CDR3 DNA sequence: TGTGCCAGCTCACCACCCGAAAACCCCGAGCAGTACTTC. Its translation is CASSPPENPEQYF. The complete variable domain, with remaining parts taken from reference TRBV18 and TRBJ2-7, reads NAGVMQNPRHLVRRRGQEARLRCSPMKGHSHVYWYRQLPEEGLKFMVYLQKENIIDESGMPKERFSAEFPKEGPSILRIQQVVRGDSAAYFCASSPPENPEQYFGPGTRLTVT.

The chain combines TRBV7-9 with TRBJ2-5; TRBD1 aligns across 11 bases. Germline CDR1 reads SEHNR; CDR2 reads FQNEAQ (reference sequence). The CDR3 runs 14 residues. The J segment lost 5 bases and the V segment lost 7 bases, leaving 6 bases of the junction unmatched. The CDR3 reads CASIAGQGGETQYF. As DNA, the CDR3 is TGTGCCAGCATTGCGGGACAGGGGGGTGAGACCCAGTACTTC.

This clonotype was seen repeatedly, ten times or more. V is TRBV28 and J is TRBJ2-1; D ambiguous. Germline CDR1 MDHEN, CDR2 SYDVKM. This CDR3 comprises 15 residues. Trimming cost V 4 bases and J 1 base, with 11 bases left between them. The CDR3 loop reads CASSSVVESYNEQFF. The DNA of the CDR3 is TGTGCCAGCAGTTCGGTAGTTGAATCCTACAATGAGCAGTTCTTC.